One T cell receptor (beta chain) is described in this entry. Everyone who took part was roughly 18 to 90 years old, and they came from about two dozen US areas. This record belongs to a study of blood T cell repertoires in COVID-19. The wider study: Samples representing acute and convalescent COVID-19 were sourced from the United States, Italy and Spain.

Per the study methods: Researchers report that nucleated cell counts were estimated from reference gene primer amplification. TCRdb's table, derived via immunoSEQ multiplex PCR, lists solely in-frame clones and lacks some. V and J calls and clone size follow that table, whereas D and trimming were derived from the DNA. The sample shows over 250,000 clones, about 88% of them seen only once. CDR3 length: 17 amino acids. V dropped 0 bases and J dropped 5; count of bases not matched to a gene: 10. Germline CDR1 is SGDLS and CDR2 is YYNGEE. Sequences were obtained from PBMCs or T cells enriched from blood (not recorded which). This clonotype was obtained from a man in his sixties who had recovered from COVID-19. The chain has TRBV9 and TRBJ2-1, with TRBD2 matching over 8 bases. The CDR3 here is CASSVGGVSGEHNEQFF. CDR3 DNA: TGTGCCAGCAGCGTAGGAGGGGTTAGCGGGGAACACAATGAGCAGTTCTTC.